This T cell receptor (beta chain) was sequenced during a study of cytomegalovirus exposure and HLA in healthy donors. Study at large: Out of roughly 200 million T cells, an earlier analysis found 117 million unique TCR beta sequences in total.

Trimming removed 3 bases from V and 1 base from J, with 6 bases in between. CDR3 length equals 13 residues. Germline lookup yields CDR1 KGHSH and CDR2 LQKENI. The PCR had 60 Vbeta and 13 Jbeta primers. Method: immunoSEQ multiplex PCR; TCRdb's copy keeps in-frame clones and lacks some. The sample yields about 200,000 clones, 70% to 80% seen once. The sample holds one count of this clone. Distinct nucleotide sequences in the sample also encode this CDR3. The V gene is TRBV18, the J gene TRBJ1-2; possible D gene TRBD1, 6 bases. The material sequenced was PBMCs. The sequence derives from a girl aged 2 to 10 in good health and CMV-seronegative. CDR3 coding DNA: TGTGCCAGCTCACCGGACAGTAACTATGGCTACACCTTC. Its protein product is CASSPDSNYGYTF.